This T cell receptor (beta chain) came from a study of blood T cell repertoires in COVID-19. Germline V gene data show CDR1 as LGHDT and CDR2 as YNNKEL (reference sequence). This CDR3 comprises 14 residues. Assay used: immunoSEQ multiplex PCR; TCRdb lists only in-frame clones, some missing. Of roughly 280,000 clones in the sample, 80% to 90% were seen once. A note on this clone: The junction does not match germline at one end; this may be a read error.

The sequence was collected from a woman in her sixties or seventies with acute or convalescent COVID-19. The sample comprised peripheral blood. The chain links TRBV3-1 (or the pseudogene TRBV3-2) to TRBJ2-2; the D is unclear. This CDR3 reads CVSSQGTNTGELFF. The CDR3 DNA is TGTGTCAGCAGCCAAGGTACGAACACCGGGGAGCTGTTTTTT.